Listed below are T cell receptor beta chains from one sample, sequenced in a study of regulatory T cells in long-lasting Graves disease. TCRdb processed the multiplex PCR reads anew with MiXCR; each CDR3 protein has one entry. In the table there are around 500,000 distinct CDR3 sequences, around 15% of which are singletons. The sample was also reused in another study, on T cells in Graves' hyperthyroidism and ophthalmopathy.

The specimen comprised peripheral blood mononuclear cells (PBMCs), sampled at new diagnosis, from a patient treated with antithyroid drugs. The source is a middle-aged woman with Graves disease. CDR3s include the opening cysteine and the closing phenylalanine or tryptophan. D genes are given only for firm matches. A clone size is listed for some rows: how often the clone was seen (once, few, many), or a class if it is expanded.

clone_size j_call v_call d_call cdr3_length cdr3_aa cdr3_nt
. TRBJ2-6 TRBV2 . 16 CASSEGQPGGANVLTF TGTGCCAGCAGTGAAGGCCAACCCGGTGGGGCCAACGTCCTGACTTTC
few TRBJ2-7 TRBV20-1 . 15 CSAREATQSSYEQYF TGCAGTGCTAGAGAGGCCACCCAGAGCTCCTACGAGCAGTACTTC
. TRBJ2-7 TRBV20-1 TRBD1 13 CSLGGQGRNEQYF TGCTCCCTTGGGGGACAGGGGAGGAACGAGCAGTACTTC
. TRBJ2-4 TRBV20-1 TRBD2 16 CSARDGTSGDQNIQYF TGCAGTGCTAGAGATGGAACTAGCGGGGACCAAAACATTCAGTACTTC
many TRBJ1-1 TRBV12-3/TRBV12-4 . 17 CASSLGDGGGLGTEAFF TGTGCCAGCAGTTTAGGGGACGGGGGTGGCCTAGGTACTGAAGCTTTCTTT
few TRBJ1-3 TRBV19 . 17 CASSIGGYSASGNTIYF TGTGCCAGTAGTATTGGGGGGTATTCGGCCTCTGGAAACACCATATATTTT
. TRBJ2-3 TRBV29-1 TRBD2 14 CSGGGSWQTDTQYF TGCAGCGGGGGGGGATCTTGGCAAACAGATACGCAGTATTTT
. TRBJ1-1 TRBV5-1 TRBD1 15 CASSSGQGANTEAFF TGCGCCAGCAGCTCTGGGCAGGGGGCGAACACTGAAGCTTTCTTT
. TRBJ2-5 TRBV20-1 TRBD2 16 CSAQSLAGGPPETQYF TGCAGTGCTCAATCGTTAGCGGGGGGGCCCCCAGAGACCCAGTACTTC
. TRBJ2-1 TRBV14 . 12 CASSLREQRQFF TGTGCCAGCAGCCTCCGGGAACAGCGGCAGTTCTTC
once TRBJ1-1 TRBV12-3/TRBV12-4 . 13 CASSLVQRKEAFF TGTGCCAGCAGTTTAGTACAGCGCAAAGAAGCTTTCTTT
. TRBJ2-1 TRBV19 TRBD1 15 CASSVGQGAGNEQFF TGTGCCAGTAGTGTAGGGCAGGGGGCGGGGAATGAGCAGTTCTTC
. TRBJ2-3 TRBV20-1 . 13 CSATQFSTDTQYF TGCAGTGCTACCCAGTTTAGCACAGATACGCAGTATTTT
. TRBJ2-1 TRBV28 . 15 CASSLVGDSYNEQFF TGTGCCAGCAGTTTAGTTGGGGATTCCTACAATGAGCAGTTCTTC
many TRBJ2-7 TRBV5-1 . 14 CASSVSTGSYEQYF TGTGCCAGCAGCGTGAGTACAGGCTCCTACGAGCAGTACTTC
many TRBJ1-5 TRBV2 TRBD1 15 CASSDRDSFAQPQHF TGTGCCAGCAGTGATCGGGACAGTTTCGCTCAGCCCCAGCATTTT
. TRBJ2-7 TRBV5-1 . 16 CASSLYSGTLYYEQYF TGCGCCAGCAGCTTGTACTCCGGGACACTTTACTACGAGCAGTACTTC
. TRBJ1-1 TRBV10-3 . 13 CAISESGGTEAFF TGTGCCATCAGTGAGTCTGGTGGGACTGAAGCTTTCTTT
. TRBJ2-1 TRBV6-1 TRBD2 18 CASSRSSGGPPSYNEQFF TGTGCCAGCAGTCGGTCTAGCGGGGGCCCCCCCTCCTACAATGAGCAGTTCTTC
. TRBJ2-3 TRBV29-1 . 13 CSVDGGVTDTQYF TGCAGCGTTGATGGAGGGGTCACAGATACGCAGTATTTT
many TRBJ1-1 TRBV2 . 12 CATQTAGTEAFF TGTGCCACCCAGACGGCTGGCACTGAAGCTTTCTTT
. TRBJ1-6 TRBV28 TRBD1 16 CASSLQGAGRRSPLHF TGTGCCAGCAGTTTACAGGGGGCGGGGAGGCGATCACCCCTCCACTTT
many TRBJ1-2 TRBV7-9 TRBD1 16 CASSLLPTGSTYGYTF TGTGCCAGCAGCTTACTTCCGACAGGGTCCACCTATGGCTACACCTTC
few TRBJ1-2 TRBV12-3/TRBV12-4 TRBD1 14 CASRTGTANYGYTF TGTGCCAGCAGAACCGGGACAGCGAACTATGGCTACACCTTC
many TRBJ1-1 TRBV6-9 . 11 CASSYAGEAFF TGTGCCAGCAGTTACGCAGGTGAAGCTTTCTTT
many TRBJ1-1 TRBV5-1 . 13 CASSLARLSEAFF TGCGCCAGCAGCTTGGCTAGGTTATCTGAAGCTTTCTTT
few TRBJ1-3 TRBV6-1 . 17 CASSTGTVGPSGNTIYF TGTGCCAGCAGTACCGGGACCGTGGGACCTTCTGGAAACACCATATATTTT
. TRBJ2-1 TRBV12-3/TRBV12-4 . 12 CASLGAYNEQFF TGTGCCAGCCTCGGGGCGTACAATGAGCAGTTCTTC
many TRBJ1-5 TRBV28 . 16 CASTYSPGGGNQPQHF TGTGCCAGCACCTACTCCCCGGGAGGGGGTAATCAGCCCCAGCATTTT
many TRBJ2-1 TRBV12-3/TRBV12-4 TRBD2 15 CASSPTSGAYNEQFF TGTGCCAGCAGCCCTACTAGCGGGGCCTACAATGAGCAGTTCTTC
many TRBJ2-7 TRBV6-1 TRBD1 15 CASSGPGQGSHEQYF TGTGCCAGCAGTGGTCCGGGACAGGGGTCCCACGAGCAGTACTTC
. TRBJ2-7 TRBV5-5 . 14 CASSLESRWNEQYF TGTGCCAGCAGCTTGGAATCCAGGTGGAATGAGCAGTACTTC
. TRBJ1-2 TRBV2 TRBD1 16 CASSAGRQGALHGYTF TGTGCCAGCAGTGCTGGGCGACAGGGGGCCCTGCATGGCTACACCTTC
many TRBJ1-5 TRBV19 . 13 CASSIEPNQPQHF TGTGCCAGTAGTATAGAGCCCAATCAGCCCCAGCATTTT
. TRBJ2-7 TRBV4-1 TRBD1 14 CASSQARGRHEQYF TGCGCCAGCAGCCAAGCCAGGGGGCGGCACGAGCAGTACTTC
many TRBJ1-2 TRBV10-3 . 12 CAISNDNYGYTF TGTGCCATCAGTAATGATAACTATGGCTACACCTTC
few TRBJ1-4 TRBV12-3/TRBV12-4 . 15 CASSLQELTYEKLFF TGTGCCAGCAGTTTACAGGAGTTGACTTATGAAAAACTGTTTTTT
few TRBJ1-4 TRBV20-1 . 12 CSARRMDEKLFF TGCAGTGCCCGGCGGATGGATGAAAAACTGTTTTTT
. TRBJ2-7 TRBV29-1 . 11 CSVERGGEQYF TGCAGCGTTGAAAGGGGGGGCGAGCAGTACTTC
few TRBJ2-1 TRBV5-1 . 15 CASIADASSYNEQFF TGCGCCAGCATCGCGGACGCTAGCTCCTACAATGAGCAGTTCTTC
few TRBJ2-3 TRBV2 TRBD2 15 CASSDGGGITDTQYF TGTGCCAGCAGTGATGGGGGGGGAATAACAGATACGCAGTATTTT
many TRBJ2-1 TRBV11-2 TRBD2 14 CASSFGGGASEQFF TGTGCCAGCAGCTTTGGCGGGGGGGCCTCTGAGCAGTTCTTC
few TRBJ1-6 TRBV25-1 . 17 CASSGGGGRSWESPLHF TGTGCCAGCAGTGGAGGTGGGGGCAGGTCCTGGGAGTCACCCCTCCACTTT
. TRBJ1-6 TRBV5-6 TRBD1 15 CASNPRDRYNSPLHF TGTGCCAGCAACCCCCGGGACAGATATAATTCACCCCTCCACTTT
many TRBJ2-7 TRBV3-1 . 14 CASSQTDSTYEQYF TGTGCCAGCAGCCAAACGGACAGTACCTACGAGCAGTACTTC
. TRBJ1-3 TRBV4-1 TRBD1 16 CASSQEGQGAGNTIYF TGCGCCAGCAGCCAAGAAGGGCAGGGGGCTGGAAACACCATATATTTT
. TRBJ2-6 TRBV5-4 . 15 CASSPPQSGANVLTF TGTGCCAGCAGCCCCCCACAGTCTGGGGCCAACGTCCTGACTTTC
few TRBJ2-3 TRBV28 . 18 CASSFSPPWQPSTDTQYF TGTGCCAGCAGTTTTAGCCCGCCCTGGCAGCCGAGCACAGATACGCAGTATTTT
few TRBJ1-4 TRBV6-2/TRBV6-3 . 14 CASRDQLDNEKLFF TGTGCCAGCAGGGACCAGTTGGATAATGAAAAACTGTTTTTT
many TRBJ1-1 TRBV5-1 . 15 CASSPGNLMNTEAFF TGCGCCAGCAGTCCAGGAAACCTCATGAACACTGAAGCTTTCTTT
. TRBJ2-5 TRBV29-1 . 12 CSVEGAEETQYF TGCAGCGTTGAAGGAGCGGAAGAGACCCAGTACTTC